These T cell receptor beta chains were read from a single sample in a study of T cell repertoires in cytomegalovirus infection. One entry per CDR3 protein, called by TCRdb with MiXCR from the reads. This sample has 250,000 to 300,000 distinct CDR3 sequences, with 8% to 9.5% found just once. Sample: PBMCs. These receptor sequences come from a human donor in good health (CMV status not recorded). Some clones in this sample may be carry-over from other donors' samples. CDR3s include the opening cysteine and the closing phenylalanine or tryptophan. The order of the fields is V gene, J gene, clone size, D gene, CDR3 DNA, CDR3 protein. D genes are given only for firm matches. Clone size appears in some rows only: once, few, many, or a class for an expanded clone.

TRBV20-1,TRBJ2-7,NA,TRBD2,TGCAGTGCTAGAGGGGGCTCTCCCACCCGAATATTAGCGGGGGCCGAGCAGTACTTC,CSARGGSPTRILAGAEQYF
TRBV5-1,TRBJ1-1,many,NA,TGCGCCAGCAGCTTGACAGGATCAGGGAACACTGAAGCTTTCTTT,CASSLTGSGNTEAFF
TRBV15,TRBJ1-5,few,NA,TGTGCCACCAGCAGAGATCGCATAGGGAGCAATCAGCCCCAGCATTTT,CATSRDRIGSNQPQHF
TRBV12-3/TRBV12-4,TRBJ1-5,many,TRBD1,TGTGCCAGCACCAAGGGGACAGGGTACTCGATGGGCAATCAGCCCCAGCATTTT,CASTKGTGYSMGNQPQHF
TRBV7-2,TRBJ1-5,many,TRBD1,TGTGCCAGCAGCTTAGGGTCCGGGACAGGGTCAGATCAGCCCCAGCATTTT,CASSLGSGTGSDQPQHF
TRBV28,TRBJ1-5,many,NA,TGTGCCAGCAGCTACGCAAACGGGGTCTCCCAGCAGCCCCAGCATTTT,CASSYANGVSQQPQHF
TRBV12-3/TRBV12-4,TRBJ1-1,many,NA,TGTGCCAGCAGTTCGGACAGCCGGGCCCTTGCTGAAGCTTTCTTT,CASSSDSRALAEAFF
TRBV10-3,TRBJ2-3,few,NA,TGTGCCATCAGTGCAATTCGGGCAGGTATGGCAGATACGCAGTATTTT,CAISAIRAGMADTQYF
TRBV6-2/TRBV6-3,TRBJ2-3,few,NA,TGTGCCAGCAGCCCCGGGACTCTTGACACAGATACGCAGTATTTT,CASSPGTLDTDTQYF
TRBV7-2,TRBJ2-7,many,TRBD1,TGTGCCAGCAGCCAGGACAGGGACGGAGAGCAGTACTTC,CASSQDRDGEQYF
TRBV7-9,TRBJ2-1,many,TRBD2,TGTGCCAGCAGCCAGGGACTAGCTCCGCAAGTTGAGCAGTTCTTC,CASSQGLAPQVEQFF
TRBV7-2,TRBJ1-1,many,TRBD1,TGTGCCAGCAGAAAGGGGGCAAGCACTGAAGCTTTCTTT,CASRKGASTEAFF
TRBV12-3/TRBV12-4,TRBJ2-1,many,TRBD1,TGTGCCAGCAGGCCGACAGGGTCCTCCAGAATTCACAATGAGCAGTTCTTC,CASRPTGSSRIHNEQFF
TRBV7-8,TRBJ2-1,NA,NA,TGTGCCAGCAGCCTGATCAGCGGAAGCTCCTACAATGAGCAGTTCTTC,CASSLISGSSYNEQFF
TRBV7-8,TRBJ1-5,many,NA,TGTGCCAGCAGCTTAGGGGAGAATCAGCCCCAGCATTTT,CASSLGENQPQHF
TRBV6-2/TRBV6-3,TRBJ2-3,few,TRBD2,TGTGCCAGCAGCCAGACTAGCGGGGGGGCCTGGACAGATACGCAGTATTTT,CASSQTSGGAWTDTQYF
TRBV24-1,TRBJ1-2,few,NA,TGTGCCACCAGTGGTAGGGGCGTGGACTATGGCTACACCTTC,CATSGRGVDYGYTF
TRBV4-3,TRBJ1-5,NA,NA,TGCGCCAGCAGCCAAGATGGGGGTGGCAATCAGCCCCAGCATTTT,CASSQDGGGNQPQHF
TRBV7-2,TRBJ2-3,many,NA,TGTGCCAGCAGTCAGAGGGGGACCAGCACAGATACGCAGTATTTT,CASSQRGTSTDTQYF
TRBV28,TRBJ2-6,few,NA,TGTGCCACCATGCCCCAGGTACCAAACTCTGGGGCCAACGTCCTGACTTTC,CATMPQVPNSGANVLTF
TRBV7-2,TRBJ2-7,many,TRBD2,TGTGCCAGCAGCCGGGGACTATTAGGCGAGCAGTACTTC,CASSRGLLGEQYF
TRBV7-8,TRBJ1-1,many,NA,TGTGCCAGCAGCTCCGGACGTGGAGGGAGGGCTTTCTTT,CASSSGRGGRAFF
TRBV7-2,TRBJ2-5,NA,NA,TGTGCCAGCAGCCCCGGGATGCAAAGGGCCCAGTACTTC,CASSPGMQRAQYF
TRBV12-3/TRBV12-4,TRBJ1-2,NA,NA,TGTGCCAGCCGAGGGACCTTCTATGGCTACACCTTC,CASRGTFYGYTF